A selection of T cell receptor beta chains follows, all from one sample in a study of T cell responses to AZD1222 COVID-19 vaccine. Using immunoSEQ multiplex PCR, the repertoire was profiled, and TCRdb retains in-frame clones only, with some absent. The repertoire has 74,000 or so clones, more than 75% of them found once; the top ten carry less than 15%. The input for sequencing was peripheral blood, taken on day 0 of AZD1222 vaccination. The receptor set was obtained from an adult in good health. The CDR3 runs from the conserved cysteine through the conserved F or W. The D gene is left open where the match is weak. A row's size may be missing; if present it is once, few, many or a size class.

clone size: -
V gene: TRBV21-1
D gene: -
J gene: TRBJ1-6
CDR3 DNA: TGTGCCAGCAGCATTCCAAGACAGGGGCAAGGACCCTATAATTCACCCCTCCACTTT
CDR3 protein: CASSIPRQGQGPYNSPLHF

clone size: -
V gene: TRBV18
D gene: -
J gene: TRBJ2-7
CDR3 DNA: TGTGCCAGCTCCCATCCCCAGGGGCCCTACGAGCAGTACTTC
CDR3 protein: CASSHPQGPYEQYF

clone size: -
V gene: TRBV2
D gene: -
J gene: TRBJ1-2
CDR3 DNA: TGTGCCAGCAGAGACTCAGGGCACTATGGCTACACCTTC
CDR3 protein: CASRDSGHYGYTF

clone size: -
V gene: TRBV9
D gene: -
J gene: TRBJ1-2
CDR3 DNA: TGTGCCAGCAGCGTAGACCCAGAAGGCTATGGCTACACCTTC
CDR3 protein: CASSVDPEGYGYTF

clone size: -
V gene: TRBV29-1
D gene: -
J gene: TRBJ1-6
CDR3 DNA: TGCAGCGTTAGGACGGGAATAGATAATTCACCCCTCCACTTT
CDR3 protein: CSVRTGIDNSPLHF

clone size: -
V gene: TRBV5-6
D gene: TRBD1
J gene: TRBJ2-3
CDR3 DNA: TGTGCCAGCAGCAAAGGTTGGGGACAGCACACAGATACGCAGTATTTT
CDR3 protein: CASSKGWGQHTDTQYF

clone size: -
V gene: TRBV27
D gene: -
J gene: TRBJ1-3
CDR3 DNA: TGTGCCAGCAGTTCCCGGGGGACGTCTGGAAACACCATATATTTT
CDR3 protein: CASSSRGTSGNTIYF

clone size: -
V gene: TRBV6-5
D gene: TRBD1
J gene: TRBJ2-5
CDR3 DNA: TGTGCCAGCGGTTCCAGCCGGACAGGGTGGGGGACCCAGTACTTC
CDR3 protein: CASGSSRTGWGTQYF

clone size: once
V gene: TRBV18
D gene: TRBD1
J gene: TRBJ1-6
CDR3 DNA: TGTGCCAGCTCACCTGGACAGGAGAATTCACCCCTCCACTTT
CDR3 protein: CASSPGQENSPLHF

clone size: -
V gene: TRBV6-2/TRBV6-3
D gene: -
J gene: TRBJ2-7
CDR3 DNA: TGTGCCAGCAGTGAGTGGCTCTACGAGCAGTACTTC
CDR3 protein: CASSEWLYEQYF

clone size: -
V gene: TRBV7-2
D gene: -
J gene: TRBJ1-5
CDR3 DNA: TGTGCCAGCAGCGAGACCGGGAGTCAGGTTCAGCCCCAGCATTTT
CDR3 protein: CASSETGSQVQPQHF

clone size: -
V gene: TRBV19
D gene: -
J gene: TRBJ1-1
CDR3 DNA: TGTGCCAGTAGCCCGGTCGGCACTGAAGCTTTCTTT
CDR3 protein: CASSPVGTEAFF

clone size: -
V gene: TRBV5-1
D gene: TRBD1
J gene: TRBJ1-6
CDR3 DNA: TGCGCCAGCAGCCCTGCTCAGGACAGGGGCGGTGATTCACCCCTCCACTTT
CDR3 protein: CASSPAQDRGGDSPLHF

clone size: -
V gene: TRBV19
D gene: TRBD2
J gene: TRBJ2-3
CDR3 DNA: TGTGCCAGTAGTAGACTAGCGGGGAGCACAGATACGCAGTATTTT
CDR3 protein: CASSRLAGSTDTQYF

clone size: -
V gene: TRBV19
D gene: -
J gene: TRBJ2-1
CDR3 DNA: TGTGCCAGTAGTGTAACAGGGGGGGTGTACAATGAGCAGTTCTTC
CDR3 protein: CASSVTGGVYNEQFF

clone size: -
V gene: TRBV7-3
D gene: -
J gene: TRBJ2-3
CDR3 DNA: TGTGCCAGCAGCCCCGCGGATAGCAGGGATACGCAGTATTTT
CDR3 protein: CASSPADSRDTQYF

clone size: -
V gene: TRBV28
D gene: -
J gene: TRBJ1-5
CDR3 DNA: TGTGCCAGCAGTTATAGGGCAGGGGTTCGTCAGCCCCAGCATTTT
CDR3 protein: CASSYRAGVRQPQHF

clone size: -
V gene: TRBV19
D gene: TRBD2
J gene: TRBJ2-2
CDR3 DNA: TGTGCCAGTAGTATAGGTTCTAGCGGGGCAAACACCGGGGAGCTGTTTTTT
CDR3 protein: CASSIGSSGANTGELFF

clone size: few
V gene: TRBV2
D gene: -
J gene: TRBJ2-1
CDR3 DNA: TGTGCCAGCAGTGAAGCCCTGGGACATTACAATGAGCAGTTCTTC
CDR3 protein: CASSEALGHYNEQFF

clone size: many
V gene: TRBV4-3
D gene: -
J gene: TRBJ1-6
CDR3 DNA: TGCGCCAGCAGCCAAACAAGGACGTCGCTGTTGCCCCTCCACTTT
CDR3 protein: CASSQTRTSLLPLHF

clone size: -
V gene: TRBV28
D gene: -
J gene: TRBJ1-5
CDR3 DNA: TGTGCCAGCAGTTTATCCGCCGTCGGCAATCAGCCCCAGCATTTT
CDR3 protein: CASSLSAVGNQPQHF

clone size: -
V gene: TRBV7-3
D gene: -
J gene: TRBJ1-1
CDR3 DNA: TGTGCCAGCAGTAGGGGTACTGAGACGAGGTCTGAAGCTTTCTTT
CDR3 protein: CASSRGTETRSEAFF

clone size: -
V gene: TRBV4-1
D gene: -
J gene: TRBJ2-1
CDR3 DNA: TGCGCCAGCAGCTATGCTCGGGACCGTGGGGATGAGCAGTTCTTC
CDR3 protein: CASSYARDRGDEQFF

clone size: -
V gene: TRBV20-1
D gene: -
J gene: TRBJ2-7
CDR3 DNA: TGCAGTCCGCGAGCGGACTACGAGCAGTACTTC
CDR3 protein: CSPRADYEQYF

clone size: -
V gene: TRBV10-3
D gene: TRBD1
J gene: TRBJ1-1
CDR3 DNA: TGTGCCATCAGTAGGGGACAGGGAGAAACTGAAGCTTTCTTT
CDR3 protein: CAISRGQGETEAFF

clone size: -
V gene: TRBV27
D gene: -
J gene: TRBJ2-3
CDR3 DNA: TGTGCCAGCAGTCCCGTCTTGATCAGGGGTACGCAGTATTTT
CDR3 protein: CASSPVLIRGTQYF

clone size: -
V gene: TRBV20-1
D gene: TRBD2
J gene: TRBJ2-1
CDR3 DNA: TGCAGTGCTAGTTCCCGCGGGGGGGCCAATAGGTATGAGCAGTTCTTC
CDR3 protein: CSASSRGGANRYEQFF

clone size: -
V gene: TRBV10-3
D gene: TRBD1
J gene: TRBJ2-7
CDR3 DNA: TGTGCCATCAGTGAAATCGACAGGGTTGGCGAGCAGTACTTC
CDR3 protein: CAISEIDRVGEQYF

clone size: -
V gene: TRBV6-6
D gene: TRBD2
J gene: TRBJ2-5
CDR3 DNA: TGTGCCAGCAGTCGGACTAGCGGGGGGGCAAAGTTTGGGGAGACCCAGTACTTC
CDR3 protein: CASSRTSGGAKFGETQYF

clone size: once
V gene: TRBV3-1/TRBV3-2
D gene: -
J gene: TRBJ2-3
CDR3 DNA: TGTGCCAGCAGCCATTCCCACACAGATACGCAGTATTTT
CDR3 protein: CASSHSHTDTQYF

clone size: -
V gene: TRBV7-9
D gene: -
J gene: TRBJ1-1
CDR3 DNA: TGTGCCAGCACTAGAGGGGAATATAACACTGAAGCTTTCTTT
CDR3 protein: CASTRGEYNTEAFF

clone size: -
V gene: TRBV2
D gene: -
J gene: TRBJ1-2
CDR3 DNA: TGTGCCAGCAGAGCGGGACAAGATAATGGCTACACCTTC
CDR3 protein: CASRAGQDNGYTF

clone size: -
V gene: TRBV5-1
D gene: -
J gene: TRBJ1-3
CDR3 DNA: TGCGCCAGCAGCTTGGTTGGGGCGGCCGGGAGCTCTGGAAACACCATATATTTT
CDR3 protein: CASSLVGAAGSSGNTIYF

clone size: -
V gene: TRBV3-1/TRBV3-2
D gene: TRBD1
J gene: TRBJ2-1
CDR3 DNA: TGTGCCAGCAGGTTACAGGGGGCAACCTACAATGAGCAGTTCTTC
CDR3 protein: CASRLQGATYNEQFF

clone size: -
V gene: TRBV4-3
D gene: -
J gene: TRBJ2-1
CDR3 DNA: TGCGCCAGCAGCCAAGAGCCCGGGTTTGAGCAGTTCTTC
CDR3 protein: CASSQEPGFEQFF

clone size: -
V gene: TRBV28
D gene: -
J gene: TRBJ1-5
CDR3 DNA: TGTGCCAGCAGTTCAAGCGGGACGTTTCTGGGAGGTCAGCCCCAGCATTTT
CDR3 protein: CASSSSGTFLGGQPQHF